This TCR beta chain was documented in a study of blood T cell repertoires in COVID-19. Study summary: T cells, B-cell-depleted T cells, or PBMCs supplied cDNA or gDNA.

This CDR3 contains 10 residues. This table comes from immunoSEQ multiplex PCR, and its TCRdb copy is limited to in-frame clones, with some not included. The sample has a few hundred thousand clones, around 87% seen once; the top ten hold 0.95% to 1.2%. This clone has just one count. A junction end diverges from the germline sequence, so it may reflect a read error. The clonotype comes from a man aged 30 to 45 who had recovered from COVID-19. The rearrangement uses TRBV23-1 and TRBJ2-5; D perhaps matches TRBD2 (5 bases). TRBV23-1 is known as an ORF, though its function is uncertain. Sample: PBMCs or T cells enriched from blood (not recorded which). CDR3 nucleotides: TGCGCCAGCAGCCAGACCCACGGGGACTTC. Its protein is CASSQTHGDF.